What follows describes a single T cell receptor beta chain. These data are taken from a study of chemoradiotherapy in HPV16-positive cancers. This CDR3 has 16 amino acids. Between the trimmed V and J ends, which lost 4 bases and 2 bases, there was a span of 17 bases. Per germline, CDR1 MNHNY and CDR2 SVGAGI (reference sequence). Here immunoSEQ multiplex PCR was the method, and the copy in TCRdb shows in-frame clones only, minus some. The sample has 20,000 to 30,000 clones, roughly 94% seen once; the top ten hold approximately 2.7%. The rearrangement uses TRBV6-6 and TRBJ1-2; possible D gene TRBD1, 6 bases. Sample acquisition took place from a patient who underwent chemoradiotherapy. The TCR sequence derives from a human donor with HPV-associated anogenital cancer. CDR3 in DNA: TGTGCCAGCAGTTCTATGTCACGACAGGACAACTATGGCTACACCTTC. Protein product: CASSSMSRQDNYGYTF.